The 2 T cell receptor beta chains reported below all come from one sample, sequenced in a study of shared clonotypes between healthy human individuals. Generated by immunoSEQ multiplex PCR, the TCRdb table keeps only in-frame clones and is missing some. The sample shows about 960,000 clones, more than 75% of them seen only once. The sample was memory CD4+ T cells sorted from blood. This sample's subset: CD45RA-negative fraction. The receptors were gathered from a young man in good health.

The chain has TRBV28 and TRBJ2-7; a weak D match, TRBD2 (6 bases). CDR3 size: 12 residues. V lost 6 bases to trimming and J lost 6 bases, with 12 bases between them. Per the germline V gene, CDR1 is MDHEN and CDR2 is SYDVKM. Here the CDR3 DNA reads TGTGCCAGCAGCCGCCTGCGGGGCGAGCAGTACTTC. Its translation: CASSRLRGEQYF.

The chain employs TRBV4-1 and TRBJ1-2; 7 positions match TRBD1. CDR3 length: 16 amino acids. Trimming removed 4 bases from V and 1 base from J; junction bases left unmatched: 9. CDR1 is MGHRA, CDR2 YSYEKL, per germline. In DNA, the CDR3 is TGCGCCAGCAGCCCCGCAGGGGGGACCATTAACTATGGCTACACCTTC. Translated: CASSPAGGTINYGYTF.